This T cell receptor (beta chain) came from a study of blood T cells in healthy people across ages. A J-beta primer mix and a sample-barcoded 5' primer were used in a second PCR of about 7 to 12 cycles. MiXCR was run by TCRdb on the 5' RACE reads, yielding one entry per CDR3 protein. The sample carries under 800,000 distinct CDR3 sequences, around 40% recorded once. This clonotype was seen only a few times. This TCR was recovered from a woman aged 60-70 years in good health. Sequencing input: blood.

The chain's CDR3 is CASSPIERGGERAQYF. In DNA form, the CDR3 reads TGTGCCAGCAGCCCGATTGAGCGGGGAGGTGAAAGGGCGCAGTATTTT. The chain is built from TRBV6-2 or TRBV6-3 and TRBJ2-3; 7 bases are a match to TRBD2. Germline values: CDR1 MNHEY, CDR2 SVGEGT. Unmatched junction bases numbered 19, after V lost 6 bases and J lost 10 bases. The CDR3 has 16 residues.